The 6 T cell receptor beta chains in this list originate from one sample, sequenced in a study of T cell responses to AZD1222 COVID-19 vaccine. Libraries were prepared by immunoSEQ multiplex PCR; TCRdb keeps only in-frame clonotypes and omits some of them. Of about 40,000 clones listed, around 90% were seen once; the top ten hold roughly 29%. The sample consisted of peripheral blood, taken 28 days after the second dose of the MenACWY control vaccine. These receptors were taken from an adult who received the MenACWY meningococcal vaccine as a control.

This chain links TRBV18 with TRBJ1-5; 9 nucleotides line up with TRBD1. The germline V gene has CDR1 KGHSH and CDR2 LQKENI. J gave up 7 bases and V 3 bases, and 7 bases lay outside the gene matches. There are 15 residues in the CDR3. CDR3 sequence (DNA): TGTGCCAGCTCACCCGGACAGGGGTCGGGGCAGCCCCAGCATTTT. Translation: CASSPGQGSGQPQHF. The whole variable domain, filled in from reference TRBV18 and TRBJ1-5, reads NAGVMQNPRHLVRRRGQEARLRCSPMKGHSHVYWYRQLPEEGLKFMVYLQKENIIDESGMPKERFSAEFPKEGPSILRIQQVVRGDSAAYFCASSPGQGSGQPQHFGDGTRLSIL.

This clone was found a few times. The chain couples TRBV5-6 to TRBJ2-4; D possibly corresponds to TRBD2 (6 bases). CDR1 and CDR2 from the germline V gene are SGHDT and YYEEEE. Trimming pared 0 bases from V and 12 bases from J, leaving 13 bases between. CDR3 length: 13 residues. The CDR3 bases are TGTGCCAGCAGCTTGGGTGGCGGGGTCCGTCAGTACTTC. It specifies CASSLGGGVRQYF.

The rearrangement uses TRBV18 and TRBJ2-4, with TRBD2 identical over 11 bases. Germline trimming cut 2 bases from V and 3 bases from J; bases unmatched to any gene: 9. Germline lookup yields CDR1 KGHSH and CDR2 LQKENI. CDR3 length: 18 amino acids. The CDR3 is CASSPIAGGPVGKNIQYF. The CDR3 region has the DNA TGTGCCAGCTCACCAATAGCGGGAGGGCCGGTTGGCAAAAACATTCAGTACTTC.

This chain links TRBV4-1 with TRBJ2-1; D might be TRBD2 (6 bases). Per germline, CDR1 MGHRA and CDR2 YSYEKL. The CDR3 totals 16 residues. Trimming removed 0 bases from V and 0 bases from J, with 9 bases in between. The CDR3: CASSQEYGSSYNEQFF. In nucleotides, the CDR3 is TGCGCCAGCAGCCAAGAGTACGGGAGCTCCTACAATGAGCAGTTCTTC.

CDR3 in DNA: TGTGCCAGCACCCGGGTCTTAACGAAGGAGACCCAGTACTTC. Translation gives CASTRVLTKETQYF. The V gene is TRBV28, the J gene TRBJ2-5; no firm D call. V shed 7 bases and J shed 5 bases, with 17 bases lying between them. Germline V CDR1 and CDR2: MDHEN, SYDVKM. The CDR3 runs to 14 residues.

This sequence joins TRBV6-5 and TRBJ2-1; D gene uncertain. CDR3 length: 12 amino acids. The germline V gene has CDR1 MNHEY and CDR2 SVGAGI. V was trimmed by 7 bases and J by 4 bases, leaving 8 bases between them. CDR3 bases: TGTGCCAGCACGCAGGCGTACAATGAGCAGTTCTTC. Translating it yields CASTQAYNEQFF.